This entry features one T cell receptor beta chain sequence. The junction departs from the called germline gene at one end, perhaps through a read error. This specimen belongs to a study of tumor-infiltrating lymphocytes in glioblastoma multiforme. TCR beta libraries were built from RNA through three nested multiplex PCR rounds using modified ARM-PCR. A C-beta primer primed TCRB cDNA from about 0.49 ug RNA. TCRdb redid the calling of the multiplex PCR reads with MiXCR, one entry per CDR3 protein. The repertoire has 10,000 or so distinct CDR3 sequences, about 72% of them found once; the top ten carry less than 50%. CDR1 is MGHRA and CDR2 is YSYEKL in the germline V gene. This CDR3 is 14 amino acids long.

This receptor was identified in a male donor with glioblastoma. Material: brain tumor tissue. The chain has TRBV4-1 and TRBJ1-1; D is possibly TRBD1 (6 bases). CDR3 amino acids: CASSHHREDTEASF. CDR3 coding DNA: TGCGCCAGCAGCCACCACAGGGAGGACACTGAGGCTTCCTTT.